The rows below give T cell receptor beta chains drawn from one sample of a study of T cell responses to AZD1222 COVID-19 vaccine. Measured with immunoSEQ multiplex PCR; TCRdb has only the in-frame clones, and not every one. The top ten hold approximately 5.7% of the sample, which has some 130,000 clones, approximately 90% seen once. The specimen was peripheral blood, collected on day 0 of AZD1222 vaccination. These receptors were collected from an adult in good health. CDR3s include the opening cysteine and the closing phenylalanine or tryptophan. D genes are given only for firm matches. The listing skips clone size in some rows; elsewhere it reads once, few, many or a size class.

CDR3	DNA	size	J	D	V
CASSSTGQSKLFF	TGTGCCAGCAGCTCAACCGGACAGTCTAAACTGTTTTTT	.	TRBJ1-4	.	TRBV5-4
CASSSFAQSNTGELFF	TGTGCCAGCAGCTCCTTTGCCCAGTCGAACACCGGGGAGCTGTTTTTT	.	TRBJ2-2	.	TRBV27
CASSPGAVPYGYTF	TGTGCCAGCAGCCCGGGAGCGGTACCTTATGGCTACACCTTC	.	TRBJ1-2	.	TRBV7-2
CASSPNGDSNEKLFF	TGCGCCAGCAGCCCCAACGGCGACAGTAATGAAAAACTGTTTTTT	.	TRBJ1-4	.	TRBV4-3
CASSLGDSSGNTIYF	TGTGCCAGCAGCTTAGGGGATAGCTCTGGAAACACCATATATTTT	.	TRBJ1-3	.	TRBV7-9
CASSYADREQYF	TGTGCCAGCAGTTACGCGGACAGGGAGCAGTATTTT	.	TRBJ2-3	TRBD1	TRBV6-5
CASSLDWGPGFF	TGTGCCAGCAGCTTAGATTGGGGTCCAGGGTTCTTC	once	TRBJ2-1	.	TRBV11-2
CASSLDNEQFF	TGTGCCAGCAGCTTGGACAATGAGCAGTTCTTC	few	TRBJ2-1	.	TRBV7-2
CASSLVSSGRSDTQYF	TGTGCCAGCAGCTTAGTGAGTAGCGGGAGGTCAGATACGCAGTATTTT	.	TRBJ2-3	TRBD2	TRBV7-8
CASSPRDYKAFEQYF	TGTGCCAGCAGCCCAAGGGACTATAAGGCCTTCGAGCAGTACTTC	.	TRBJ2-7	TRBD2	TRBV28
CASSVITGPSNYGYTF	TGTGCCAGCAGCGTTATAACAGGGCCTTCTAACTATGGCTACACCTTC	.	TRBJ1-2	.	TRBV6-2/TRBV6-3
CASSLGTGLGGSDQPQHF	TGTGCCAGCAGTCTCGGGACAGGCCTAGGGGGTTCGGATCAGCCCCAGCATTTT	.	TRBJ1-5	TRBD1	TRBV28
CASSHHRGGTGQYYGYTF	TGTGCCAGCAGCCATCACAGGGGTGGAACGGGACAGTACTATGGCTACACCTTC	.	TRBJ1-2	TRBD1	TRBV9
CASSYLDRGTEAFF	TGTGCCAGCAGCTATCTGGACAGGGGAACTGAAGCTTTCTTT	.	TRBJ1-1	TRBD1	TRBV7-9
CASREQGRSSGYTF	TGTGCCAGCAGAGAACAGGGGCGGAGTTCTGGCTACACCTTC	.	TRBJ1-2	TRBD1	TRBV27
CASSQELVGGRAFF	TGCGCCAGCAGCCAAGAATTAGTGGGGGGAAGGGCTTTCTTT	.	TRBJ1-1	.	TRBV4-3
CASETGLALHF	TGTGCCAGCGAGACAGGTTTAGCCCTCCACTTT	.	TRBJ1-6	.	TRBV2
CATSFTGGEGQYF	TGTGCCACCAGCTTTACAGGGGGCGAGGGGCAGTATTTT	.	TRBJ2-3	TRBD1	TRBV15
CASSLGRNEQFF	TGTGCCAGCAGTTTAGGAAGGAATGAGCAGTTCTTC	.	TRBJ2-1	.	TRBV12-3/TRBV12-4
CASSIDGLALNEQFF	TGTGCCAGCAGCATAGACGGACTAGCGTTAAATGAGCAGTTCTTC	.	TRBJ2-1	TRBD2	TRBV13
CASSLLGGAGGYTF	TGCGCCAGCAGCTTGCTTGGGGGGGCTGGCGGCTACACCTTC	.	TRBJ1-2	.	TRBV5-1
CASRQSAAVTEAFF	TGTGCCAGCAGGCAGTCTGCGGCTGTCACTGAAGCTTTCTTT	.	TRBJ1-1	.	TRBV3-1/TRBV3-2
CASSKVPGQGTGELFF	TGTGCCAGTAGTAAAGTCCCGGGACAGGGGACCGGGGAGCTGTTTTTT	.	TRBJ2-2	TRBD1	TRBV19
CASTSGKTYNEQFF	TGTGCCAGTACTAGCGGGAAGACCTACAATGAGCAGTTCTTC	.	TRBJ2-1	TRBD2	TRBV19
CASTRPAPGNTEAFF	TGTGCCAGCACCCGACCGGCCCCGGGGAACACTGAAGCTTTCTTT	.	TRBJ1-1	.	TRBV7-2
CATSRDLVEDEQYF	TGTGCCACCAGCAGAGATCTAGTTGAGGACGAGCAGTACTTC	.	TRBJ2-7	.	TRBV15
CAIRETANTEAFF	TGTGCCATCAGAGAGACAGCGAACACTGAAGCTTTCTTT	.	TRBJ1-1	.	TRBV10-3
CASSKGVRGDSYEQYF	TGTGCCAGCTCCAAGGGCGTCAGGGGGGACTCCTACGAGCAGTACTTC	.	TRBJ2-7	.	TRBV5-4
CASSPLTGGETGELFF	TGTGCCAGCTCACCCTTGACAGGGGGTGAAACCGGGGAGCTGTTTTTT	.	TRBJ2-2	TRBD1	TRBV18
CASSASTSGRARDTQYF	TGTGCCAGCAGCGCTTCGACTAGCGGGAGGGCCCGTGATACGCAGTATTTT	.	TRBJ2-3	TRBD2	TRBV9
CASSQGVGQGQPQHF	TGTGCCAGCAGCCAAGGGGTCGGGCAGGGTCAGCCCCAGCATTTT	.	TRBJ1-5	.	TRBV3-1/TRBV3-2
CSVFGDHGYTF	TGCAGCGTTTTTGGGGACCATGGCTACACCTTC	once	TRBJ1-2	.	TRBV29-1
CASSLAGTNEKLFF	TGTGCCAGCAGCTTAGCAGGGACTAATGAAAAACTGTTTTTT	.	TRBJ1-4	.	TRBV7-9
CASSFWVQNTEAFF	TGTGCCAGCAGCTTTTGGGTCCAAAACACTGAAGCTTTCTTT	.	TRBJ1-1	.	TRBV7-9
CAWDSLGLAGLQETQYF	TGTGCCTGGGACAGCTTAGGACTAGCGGGGCTCCAAGAGACCCAGTACTTC	.	TRBJ2-5	TRBD2	TRBV30
CASSQDYRGDEQYF	TGTGCCAGCAGCCAAGATTACAGGGGCGACGAGCAGTACTTC	.	TRBJ2-7	TRBD1	TRBV4-2
CAVLEGTGRTGELFF	TGTGCCGTCCTAGAGGGGACAGGGAGGACCGGGGAGCTGTTTTTT	.	TRBJ2-2	TRBD1	TRBV10-3
CASSFPQGGYGYTF	TGTGCCAGCAGTTTTCCACAGGGCGGCTATGGCTACACCTTC	.	TRBJ1-2	.	TRBV28
CASSYSGGIGDTQYF	TGTGCCAGCAGTTACTCAGGGGGCATTGGAGATACGCAGTATTTT	.	TRBJ2-3	TRBD1	TRBV6-5
CASSLRSQVGDSPLHF	TGTGCCAGCAGCCTCCGGTCCCAGGTGGGGGATTCACCCCTCCACTTT	.	TRBJ1-6	.	TRBV4-2
CASQMGADTQYF	TGTGCCAGTCAAATGGGGGCAGATACGCAGTATTTT	.	TRBJ2-3	.	TRBV7-9
CASSPRDPYNEQFF	TGTGCCAGCAGCCCCCGGGACCCATACAATGAGCAGTTCTTC	.	TRBJ2-1	.	TRBV9
CAWSELVVPGELFF	TGTGCCTGGAGTGAACTAGTGGTGCCCGGGGAGCTGTTTTTT	.	TRBJ2-2	.	TRBV30
CASSQGLAGGNEQFF	TGTGCCAGCAGCCAGGGACTAGCGGGCGGCAATGAGCAGTTCTTC	.	TRBJ2-1	TRBD2	TRBV3-1/TRBV3-2
CASSLGLAGRNEQFF	TGCGCCAGCAGCCTGGGACTAGCGGGTCGTAATGAGCAGTTCTTC	.	TRBJ2-1	TRBD2	TRBV5-1
CASSWGFTGELFF	TGTGCCAGCAGTTGGGGCTTTACCGGGGAGCTGTTTTTT	few	TRBJ2-2	.	TRBV28
CATSRGKGTQGWFEQYF	TGTGCCACCAGCAGAGGAAAAGGTACACAGGGGTGGTTCGAGCAGTACTTC	.	TRBJ2-7	TRBD1	TRBV15
CSGAGVLAIEQFF	TGCAGCGGTGCAGGGGTACTAGCTATTGAGCAGTTCTTC	.	TRBJ2-1	.	TRBV29-1
CASSPSGSSSQPQHF	TGTGCCAGCAGTCCAAGCGGCTCTTCCAGTCAGCCCCAGCATTTT	.	TRBJ1-5	.	TRBV27
CASSSEGWGAAEGYTF	TGTGCCAGCAGCTCTGAGGGGTGGGGTGCCGCAGAGGGCTACACCTTC	.	TRBJ1-2	.	TRBV7-8
CASSSAGGNSPLHF	TGTGCCAGTAGTTCTGCAGGCGGTAATTCACCCCTCCACTTT	.	TRBJ1-6	.	TRBV19
CASTLNTEAFF	TGTGCCAGTACTCTGAACACTGAAGCTTTCTTT	.	TRBJ1-1	.	TRBV12-3/TRBV12-4
CASSVTRTGYTF	TGTGCCAGCAGTGTCACAAGGACTGGCTACACCTTC	.	TRBJ1-2	.	TRBV2
CASTLRGVGYGYTF	TGTGCCAGCACCCTAAGGGGGGTCGGCTATGGCTACACCTTC	.	TRBJ1-2	.	TRBV11-2
CASSQENDRNTEAFF	TGTGCCAGCTCACAGGAAAACGACAGGAACACTGAAGCTTTCTTT	.	TRBJ1-1	.	TRBV18
CASSWTTEDTQYF	TGTGCCAGCAGTTGGACTACCGAGGATACGCAGTATTTT	.	TRBJ2-3	.	TRBV27
CASRPYRAPLGYGYTF	TGTGCCAGCAGACCTTACAGGGCCCCCCTAGGGTATGGCTACACCTTC	few	TRBJ1-2	.	TRBV28